This passage covers 25 T cell receptor beta chains from one sample sequenced in a study of blood T cell repertoires in COVID-19. Data came from immunoSEQ multiplex PCR; TCRdb stores just in-frame clones and leaves some out. The sample shows 75,000 to 90,000 clones, approximately 89% of them seen only once. Sequencing was done on a sample of peripheral blood. The receptors were sampled from a man aged 80 or over with acute or convalescent COVID-19.

V usage is TRBV18 and J usage is TRBJ2-3; D ambiguous. This CDR3 is 12 amino acids long. Germline V CDR1 and CDR2: KGHSH, LQKENI. Trimming cost V 0 bases and J 7 bases, with 5 bases left between them. The CDR3 DNA reads as TGTGCCAGCTCACCACCGGAGCATACGCAGTATTTT. This codes for CASSPPEHTQYF.

This clone appeared a few times. This chain links TRBV5-1 with TRBJ2-1; TRBD2 aligns across 11 bases. Trimming at V came to 4 bases and at J to 8 bases, leaving 5 bases not matched to a gene. In germline, CDR1 is SGHRS, CDR2 YFSETQ. The CDR3 covers 14 residues. For the CDR3, the DNA is TGCGCCAGCAGCAGTAGCGGGGGGGCCTATGAGCAGTTCTTC. Its translation is CASSSSGGAYEQFF.

The table lists this clone with a few counts. The chain carries TRBV2 and TRBJ1-6; 9 nucleotides agree with TRBD1. V was clipped by 4 bases and J by 9 bases; unmatched bases: 10. This CDR3 has 16 residues. Germline lookup yields CDR1 SNHLY and CDR2 FYNNEI. CDR3 DNA sequence: TGTGCCAGCAGTGTGGGACAGGGTTCCGTCGCTTCACCCCTCCACTTT. Translation gives CASSVGQGSVASPLHF.

The chain couples TRBV11-2 to TRBJ1-1; maybe TRBD1 (6 bases). This CDR3 is 15 amino acids long. Per the germline V gene, CDR1 is SGHAT and CDR2 is FQNNGV. Trimming removed 5 bases at V and 2 bases at J, with 15 bases between. CDR3 sequence (DNA): TGTGCCAGCAGCCGGGACACCCTCGGTAACACTGAAGCTTTCTTT. This sequence encodes CASSRDTLGNTEAFF.

V is TRBV24-1 and J is TRBJ2-7; 7 nucleotides agree with TRBD1. Germline CDR1 is KGHDR and CDR2 is SFDVKD. Trimming took 5 bases from V and 5 from J; bases not matched to a gene: 5. The CDR3 length is 13 residues. CDR3 nucleotides: TGTGCCACCAGTGGACAGGGAGTCAACGAGCAGTACTTC. Amino acid sequence: CATSGQGVNEQYF.

The rearrangement joins TRBV12-3 or TRBV12-4 to TRBJ2-5; D is unclear. The CDR3 totals 13 residues. The V and J ends lost 1 base and 3 bases respectively, with 6 bases between them. The CDR3 DNA follows: TGTGCCAGCAGTTTAGGAATAGAAGAGACCCAGTACTTC. Encoded protein: CASSLGIEETQYF.

The chain carries TRBV11-3 and TRBJ2-4; 8 positions agree with TRBD2. The J segment lost 7 bases and the V segment lost 3 bases, leaving 2 bases of the junction unmatched. The CDR3 loop spans 13 amino acids. Germline V gene data show CDR1 as SGHNT and CDR2 as YENEEA. The CDR3 bases are TGTGCCAGCAGCTTGGGCGGGGGGAACATTCAGTACTTC. The encoded protein is CASSLGGGNIQYF. Complete variable domain (other parts from reference TRBV11-3 and TRBJ2-4): EAGVVQSPRYKIIEKKQPVAFWCNPISGHNTLYWYLQNLGQGPELLIRYENEEAVDDSQLPKDRFSAERLKGVDSTLKIQPAELGDSAVYLCASSLGGGNIQYFGAGTRLSVL.

The rearrangement links TRBV6-5 to TRBJ1-4; 10 positions agree with TRBD1. V dropped 2 bases and J dropped 5; count of bases not matched to a gene: 2. The CDR3 covers 15 residues. In germline, CDR1 is MNHEY, CDR2 SVGAGI. This chain's CDR3 is CASSYRTGGNEKLFF. In DNA form, the CDR3 reads TGTGCCAGCAGTTACCGGACAGGGGGGAATGAAAAACTGTTTTTT.

The chain joins TRBV5-6 to TRBJ1-1, with D perhaps matching TRBD1 (5 bases). Germline V gene lookup returns CDR1 SGHDT and CDR2 YYEEEE. The ends were cut back, 5 bases at V and 5 bases at J, with 13 bases in the middle. The length of the CDR3 is 13 residues. CDR3 coding DNA: TGTGCCAGCAGTTTCGCTGGGGGGACTGAAGCTTTCTTT. Translation: CASSFAGGTEAFF.

This clone was detected only a few times. In DNA, the CDR3 is TGTGCCAGCAGGGACGACAGCAACACTGAAGCTTTCTTT. The encoded protein is CASRDDSNTEAFF. V gene TRBV2 combines with J gene TRBJ1-1; perhaps TRBD1 as D (5 bases). Germline V gene data show CDR1 as SNHLY and CDR2 as FYNNEI. The germline V and J ends were trimmed by 6 bases and 2 bases, with 10 bases remaining between them. The CDR3 length is 13 residues.

The rearrangement links TRBV5-6 to TRBJ2-7; possibly TRBD1 for D (6 bases). Germline V gene lookup returns CDR1 SGHDT and CDR2 YYEEEE. V gave up 4 bases and J gave up 7 bases, with 18 bases separating them. CDR3 length equals 14 residues. The CDR3 sequence: CASSRGTNLFEQYF. In DNA, the CDR3 is TGTGCCAGCAGCCGTGGGACAAACTTGTTTGAGCAGTACTTC.

The J gene is TRBJ2-7, the V gene TRBV7-9; 10 bases map to TRBD1. The V segment lost 2 bases and the J segment 0 bases; nucleotides outside the gene matches: 1. This CDR3 contains 15 residues. CDR1 is SEHNR, CDR2 FQNEAQ, per germline (reference sequence). The CDR3 DNA sequence: TGTGCCAGCAGCTTACGGACAGGGGGCTCCTACGAGCAGTACTTC. Translating it yields CASSLRTGGSYEQYF.

This clone was seen a single time. The chain employs TRBV5-1 and TRBJ2-1; a possible D gene is TRBD2 (6 bases). V was shortened by 4 bases and J by 4 bases, with 18 bases between the two germline ends. This CDR3 has 16 amino acids. From germline, CDR1 is SGHRS and CDR2 YFSETQ. The CDR3 region is CASSVLAGSGYNEQFF. CDR3 DNA: TGCGCCAGCAGCGTACTGGCGGGGTCGGGGTACAATGAGCAGTTCTTC.

This clone has just a few counts. The chain combines TRBV7-9 with TRBJ2-7; D perhaps matches TRBD1 (6 bases). CDR3 size: 15 residues. V was shortened by 4 bases and J by 6 bases, with 19 bases between the two germline ends. Germline CDR1 and CDR2: SEHNR and FQNEAQ (reference sequence). The CDR3 coding sequence is TGTGCCAGCAGCTCCCAGGACCTCCGGACAGTCGAGCAGTACTTC. This sequence encodes CASSSQDLRTVEQYF.

The rearrangement joins TRBV19 to TRBJ1-3; the D gene is possibly TRBD1 (5 bases). The V gene's germline CDR1 is LNHDA and CDR2 SQIVND (reference sequence). The V end was cut by 6 bases, the J end by 0 bases, with 18 bases between. The CDR3 spans 17 residues. The CDR3 nucleotides read TGTGCCAGTAGCCCCGCGGGGACCCTCTCCTCTGGAAACACCATATATTTT. Translated: CASSPAGTLSSGNTIYF.

This clone came up once. V is TRBV7-2 and J is TRBJ1-1; no firm D call. V was clipped by 0 bases and J by 7 bases, with 6 bases between them. From germline, CDR1 is SGHTA and CDR2 FQGNSA. This CDR3 spans 12 amino acids. The CDR3 DNA sequence: TGTGCCAGCAGCTTAGCGCAGATTGAAGCTTTCTTT. Residues: CASSLAQIEAFF.

About this clone: The CDR3 does not close with the conserved phenylalanine or tryptophan, likely indicating a read error. It is unclear where the CDR3 begins or ends on the DNA, so no DNA is shown, and the CDR3 is as TCRdb lists it. V usage is TRBV5-3 and J usage is TRBJ1-4. TRBV5-3 is labeled an ORF, and its function is uncertain. The CDR3 spans 8 amino acids, including both terminal residues. The CDR3 reads CARSRAGR.

In its sample, this clone was seen once. This chain links TRBV24-1 with TRBJ2-2; D not certain. V lost 9 bases and J 7 bases, leaving 8 bases between the germline ends. This CDR3 has 11 residues. Germline V CDR1 and CDR2: KGHDR, SFDVKD. The CDR3 protein is CATGRNGELFF. The CDR3 bases are TGTGCCACCGGGCGAAACGGGGAGCTGTTTTTT.

This clone was seen just once. The chain links TRBV10-3 to TRBJ1-3, with D possibly matching TRBD1 (6 bases). This CDR3 spans 13 amino acids. Between the trimmed V and J ends, which lost 4 bases and 6 bases, there was a span of 10 bases. Germline V gene lookup returns CDR1 ENHRY and CDR2 SYGVKD. The CDR3 region is CAISVGQENTIYF. DNA of the CDR3: TGTGCCATCAGTGTGGGACAAGAAAACACCATATATTTT.

The V call is TRBV11-2, the J call TRBJ1-2, with 9 bases identical to TRBD1. The CDR3 consists of 14 residues. Germline V gene lookup returns CDR1 SGHAT and CDR2 FQNNGV. After removal of 3 bases from V and 7 bases from J, the junction contained 6 bases not matched to a gene. The CDR3 sequence: CASSLGQGPRGYTF. The CDR3 nucleotides read TGTGCCAGCAGCTTGGGACAGGGACCCCGTGGCTACACCTTC.

CDR3 sequence reads: CASSLPRGQGDTDTQYF. The CDR3 DNA sequence: TGTGCCAGCAGCCTACCCCGGGGACAGGGGGACACAGATACGCAGTATTTT. V gene TRBV5-4 combines with J gene TRBJ2-3; TRBD1 agrees at 11 bases. Germline V gene sequence: CDR1 SGHNT, CDR2 YYREEE (reference sequence). The CDR3 sequence is 17 residues long. Losses at the gene ends were 4 bases for V and 2 bases for J; bases not matched to a gene: 9.

The chain uses TRBV4-1 and TRBJ1-3; D is ambiguous. The CDR3 is 17 residues long. Germline V gene data show CDR1 as MGHRA and CDR2 as YSYEKL. V was cut by 0 bases and J by 0 bases, with 12 bases left in between. Here the CDR3 DNA reads TGCGCCAGCAGCCAAGATGCACTTCTCGTCTCTGGAAACACCATATATTTT. Protein product: CASSQDALLVSGNTIYF.

The DNA of the CDR3 is TGTGCCAGCAGCTTACAGGGTTCTAATGAAAAACTGTTTTTT. Translating gives CASSLQGSNEKLFF. This chain links TRBV6-5 with TRBJ1-4; a possible D gene is TRBD1 (6 bases). Germline values: CDR1 MNHEY, CDR2 SVGAGI. The CDR3 has 14 amino acids. Trimming removed 6 bases at V and 3 bases at J, with 11 bases between.

This clone was counted once. V is TRBV5-1 and J is TRBJ2-7; 10 nucleotides agree with TRBD1. V shed 0 bases, J shed 7 bases, and the junction held 7 bases outside the gene matches. Per germline, CDR1 SGHRS and CDR2 YFSETQ. There are 15 residues in the CDR3. The CDR3 sequence is CASSLGGTGDIEQYF. Written as DNA, the CDR3 is TGCGCCAGCAGCTTGGGCGGGACAGGGGATATAGAGCAGTACTTC.

This clone showed up just a few times. The J gene is TRBJ2-3, the V gene TRBV6-4; 8 positions match TRBD2. There are 13 residues in the CDR3. V lost 8 bases and J lost 0; bases outside the gene matches: 1. Germline assignment: CDR1 MRHNA and CDR2 SNTAGT. The CDR3 loop is CASAGGSTDTQYF. The CDR3 DNA is TGTGCCAGCGCGGGGGGTAGCACAGATACGCAGTATTTT.